The rows below give T cell receptor beta chains drawn from one sample of a study of blood T cell repertoires in COVID-19. The table came from immunoSEQ multiplex PCR; TCRdb's copy has only in-frame clones and leaves some out. Counted here are over 200,000 clones, roughly 84% occurring once; the ten biggest clones make up more than 25%. The sample consisted of peripheral blood. Receptors were obtained from a man aged 35-49 years with acute or convalescent COVID-19. Both conserved end residues are part of each CDR3. A D gene is named only where the DNA matches it firmly. Only part of the rows carry a size: once, few, many, or a class if the clone is expanded.

J gene: TRBJ2-3
V gene: TRBV30
D gene: TRBD1
clone size: .
CDR3 DNA: TGTGCCTGGAGTGCAGCGACGGGACAGGGGGCCGGTAGAGATACGCAGTATTTT
CDR3 protein: CAWSAATGQGAGRDTQYF

J gene: TRBJ1-1
V gene: TRBV4-1
D gene: .
clone size: few
CDR3 DNA: TGCGCCAGCAGTCAGATAAGGACGGGGGACACTGAAGCTTTCTTT
CDR3 protein: CASSQIRTGDTEAFF

J gene: TRBJ2-7
V gene: TRBV10-3
D gene: .
clone size: .
CDR3 DNA: TGTGCCATCAGTGAGTCGACGGGGTTGGACGAGCAGTACTTC
CDR3 protein: CAISESTGLDEQYF

J gene: TRBJ2-5
V gene: TRBV18
D gene: TRBD2
clone size: .
CDR3 DNA: TGTGCCAGCTCACCACCGGCTGGGGGGGCCCAGTACTTC
CDR3 protein: CASSPPAGGAQYF

J gene: TRBJ1-2
V gene: TRBV7-8
D gene: TRBD1
clone size: .
CDR3 DNA: TGTGCCAGCAGCCCCGGACAGGGAAGTAACTATGGCTACACCTTC
CDR3 protein: CASSPGQGSNYGYTF

J gene: TRBJ2-7
V gene: TRBV4-1
D gene: .
clone size: .
CDR3 DNA: TGCGCCAGCAGCCCCACCCCACTAGCCCACGAGCAGTACTTC
CDR3 protein: CASSPTPLAHEQYF

J gene: TRBJ1-1
V gene: TRBV11-2
D gene: .
clone size: few
CDR3 DNA: TGTGCCAGCAGCTTAGGGACAGCTAACACTGAAGCTTTCTTT
CDR3 protein: CASSLGTANTEAFF

J gene: TRBJ2-1
V gene: TRBV7-9
D gene: TRBD2
clone size: .
CDR3 DNA: TGTGCCAGCAGCCACCCCGCCAGTACTAGCGGGAACTACAATGAGCAGTTCTTC
CDR3 protein: CASSHPASTSGNYNEQFF

J gene: TRBJ1-5
V gene: TRBV5-3
D gene: .
clone size: .
CDR3 DNA: TGTGCCAGAAGCTTGGTCAGGGTGGCGGTAATGCAGCCCCAGCATTTT
CDR3 protein: CARSLVRVAVMQPQHF

J gene: TRBJ1-2
V gene: TRBV11-2
D gene: TRBD1
clone size: .
CDR3 DNA: TGTGCCAGCAGCTTTCGATCTGGACAGGGGGCTGAAGGCTACACCTTC
CDR3 protein: CASSFRSGQGAEGYTF

J gene: TRBJ2-1
V gene: TRBV7-9
D gene: .
clone size: once
CDR3 DNA: TGTGCCAGCAGCCGAAGAGCGGACCCGAGGAATGAGCAGTTCTTC
CDR3 protein: CASSRRADPRNEQFF

J gene: TRBJ2-6
V gene: TRBV19
D gene: .
clone size: .
CDR3 DNA: TGTGCCAGTAGTATTAGAACCTCTGGGGCCAACGTCCTGACTTTC
CDR3 protein: CASSIRTSGANVLTF

J gene: TRBJ2-5
V gene: TRBV11-2
D gene: TRBD2
clone size: .
CDR3 DNA: TGTGCCAGCAGCTTGCGGGCGGGGGGAGAGACCCAGTACTTC
CDR3 protein: CASSLRAGGETQYF

J gene: TRBJ2-2
V gene: TRBV2
D gene: TRBD2
clone size: .
CDR3 DNA: TGTGCCAGCAGACGACTAGCGGGGAACACCGGGGAGCTGTTTTTT
CDR3 protein: CASRRLAGNTGELFF

J gene: TRBJ2-7
V gene: TRBV6-5
D gene: TRBD1
clone size: once
CDR3 DNA: TGTGCCAGCAGCCCCACGGGGACAGGGGACTACGAGCAGTACTTC
CDR3 protein: CASSPTGTGDYEQYF

J gene: TRBJ2-2
V gene: TRBV7-3
D gene: TRBD2
clone size: .
CDR3 DNA: TGTGCCAGCAGCTTAGGACTAGCGGGAGGAGGGATCGCCGGGGAGCTGTTTTTT
CDR3 protein: CASSLGLAGGGIAGELFF

J gene: TRBJ2-7
V gene: TRBV27
D gene: .
clone size: .
CDR3 DNA: TGTGCCAGCAGTTTGGGCACCCCTTACGAGCAGTACTTC
CDR3 protein: CASSLGTPYEQYF

J gene: TRBJ1-2
V gene: TRBV6-6
D gene: .
clone size: .
CDR3 DNA: TGTGCCAGCAGGGTGGGGGCCGGTCCCTACACCTTC
CDR3 protein: CASRVGAGPYTF

J gene: TRBJ1-2
V gene: TRBV7-9
D gene: .
clone size: .
CDR3 DNA: TGTGCCAGCAGCCCCCGCCCCGTTTGGGGGGGGGAAGGCTATGGCTACACCTTC
CDR3 protein: CASSPRPVWGGEGYGYTF

J gene: TRBJ1-1
V gene: TRBV27
D gene: .
clone size: few
CDR3 DNA: TGTGCCAGCAGTTTATTTGGGGGCGCAAGTGCTGAAGCTTTCTTT
CDR3 protein: CASSLFGGASAEAFF

J gene: TRBJ2-5
V gene: TRBV5-1
D gene: TRBD2
clone size: .
CDR3 DNA: TGCGCCAGCAGCTTGTATTCGTTAGCGGGAGTCCGCGAGACCCAGTACTTC
CDR3 protein: CASSLYSLAGVRETQYF

J gene: TRBJ1-2
V gene: TRBV3-1/TRBV3-2
D gene: .
clone size: few
CDR3 DNA: TGTGCCAGCAGCCAAGTCAGCCGGGGGGGTGGCTACACCTTC
CDR3 protein: CASSQVSRGGGYTF

J gene: TRBJ2-5
V gene: TRBV2
D gene: .
clone size: .
CDR3 DNA: TGTGCCAGCAGGTGGGGCCTCGGAGAGACCCAGTACTTC
CDR3 protein: CASRWGLGETQYF

J gene: TRBJ2-7
V gene: TRBV5-4
D gene: .
clone size: .
CDR3 DNA: TGTGCCAGCAGCCTAGGGACTTTTAGCGGCGCGTACGAGCAGTACTTC
CDR3 protein: CASSLGTFSGAYEQYF

J gene: TRBJ1-1
V gene: TRBV12-3/TRBV12-4
D gene: .
clone size: .
CDR3 DNA: TGTGCCAGCAGTTTACCCACCCTAATTGAAGCTTTCTTT
CDR3 protein: CASSLPTLIEAFF

J gene: TRBJ2-2
V gene: TRBV7-3
D gene: .
clone size: .
CDR3 DNA: TGTGCCAGCAGCATCGCAGGGGCCGGGGAGCTGTTTTTT
CDR3 protein: CASSIAGAGELFF

J gene: TRBJ1-2
V gene: TRBV15
D gene: TRBD1
clone size: .
CDR3 DNA: TGTGCCACCAGCCCGAGGACAGGGTCTGGCTACACCTTC
CDR3 protein: CATSPRTGSGYTF

J gene: TRBJ2-1
V gene: TRBV27
D gene: TRBD2
clone size: .
CDR3 DNA: TGTGCCAGCAGTCTCGGCTGGCCGGGAGGTTACAATGAGCAGTTCTTC
CDR3 protein: CASSLGWPGGYNEQFF

J gene: TRBJ1-6
V gene: TRBV18
D gene: .
clone size: .
CDR3 DNA: TGTGCCAGCTCACCCGAGGGCAGCCCAACCCTTTCACCCCTCCACTTT
CDR3 protein: CASSPEGSPTLSPLHF

J gene: TRBJ1-5
V gene: TRBV19
D gene: .
clone size: .
CDR3 DNA: TGTGCCAGTAGCCGGGTTAGCAATCAGCCCCAGCATTTT
CDR3 protein: CASSRVSNQPQHF

J gene: TRBJ1-1
V gene: TRBV5-1
D gene: TRBD1
clone size: .
CDR3 DNA: TGCGCCAGCAGCTTACAGGGGCCCTCGGGCGACACTGAAGCTTTCTTT
CDR3 protein: CASSLQGPSGDTEAFF

J gene: TRBJ2-7
V gene: TRBV7-9
D gene: .
clone size: few
CDR3 DNA: TGTGCCAGCAGCTTTAGCCTTGGACAGTCTTGGGGGTTCTACGAGCAGTACTTC
CDR3 protein: CASSFSLGQSWGFYEQYF

J gene: TRBJ2-1
V gene: TRBV5-6
D gene: TRBD2
clone size: .
CDR3 DNA: TGTGCCAGCAGCCCCGGGAGGGCCTCCTACAATGAGCAGTTCTTC
CDR3 protein: CASSPGRASYNEQFF

J gene: TRBJ1-3
V gene: TRBV7-9
D gene: TRBD1
clone size: many
CDR3 DNA: TGTGCCAGCAGCTTTGGGCAGGGGGCTAGAGGAAACACCATATATTTT
CDR3 protein: CASSFGQGARGNTIYF

J gene: TRBJ2-7
V gene: TRBV7-9
D gene: .
clone size: once
CDR3 DNA: TGTGCCAGCAGCTTATTTAGTGGTGAGGAGCAGTACTTC
CDR3 protein: CASSLFSGEEQYF

J gene: TRBJ2-7
V gene: TRBV7-2
D gene: .
clone size: .
CDR3 DNA: TGTGCCAGCAGCTTAGCGGTTGACAGATCCTACGAGCAGTACTTC
CDR3 protein: CASSLAVDRSYEQYF